The 2 T cell receptor beta chains given below trace back to one sample, sequenced in a study of cytomegalovirus exposure and HLA in healthy donors. The PCR was carried out with 60 Vbeta primers and 13 Jbeta primers. Sequenced by immunoSEQ multiplex PCR; TCRdb stores in-frame clones only, minus some. Of about 100,000 clones listed, roughly 79% are singletons. Sample: PBMCs. Receptors were obtained from a middle-aged woman in good health and CMV-seronegative.

V is TRBV6-6 and J is TRBJ2-5; D is unresolved. With the DNA end fitting TRBJ2-7 better, the J assignment may be wrong. The CDR3 loop spans 13 amino acids. Germline V lookup: CDR1 MNHNY, CDR2 SVGAGI (reference sequence). The CDR3 spells CASGIQDSYEQYF. The CDR3 nucleotides read TGTGCCAGCGGAATTCAGGATTCCTACGAGCAGTACTTC.

This chain connects TRBV7-2 to TRBJ2-5; 8 nucleotides match TRBD1. The germline V gene has CDR1 SGHTA and CDR2 FQGNSA. The CDR3 loop spans 15 amino acids. The ends lost 1 base at V and 5 bases at J; junction bases unmatched: 6. CDR3 amino acids: CASSLGGQVGETQYF. The CDR3 region has the DNA TGTGCCAGCAGCTTAGGGGGACAGGTGGGGGAGACCCAGTACTTC.